What follows are 31 T cell receptor beta chains derived from one specimen sequenced in a study of shared clonotypes between healthy human individuals. Measured with immunoSEQ multiplex PCR; TCRdb has only the in-frame clones, and not every one. The sample has about 1.1 million clones, around 78% seen once; the top ten hold under 0.8%. Sequencing was carried out using memory CD4+ T cells from PBMCs. Specified subset: CD45RA-negative fraction. The source is a man aged 18 to 35 in good health. Some clones in this sample may be carry-over from other donors' samples.

Remarks on this clone: It may be a read error: a sequence one base away is much more abundant. V gene TRBV4-2 combines with J gene TRBJ2-6; 7 positions agree with TRBD2. Per germline, CDR1 LGHNA and CDR2 YNFKEQ. The CDR3 sequence is 12 residues long. In DNA, the CDR3 is TGTGCCAGCACAGGGAGGGCCAACGTCCCGACTTTC. Translated, it gives CASTGRANVPTF.

V gene TRBV6-1 combines with J gene TRBJ2-7; the D gene is possibly TRBD2 (5 bases). The CDR3 is made up of 14 amino acids. CDR1 is MNHNS and CDR2 is SASEGT in the germline V gene. The germline V and J ends were trimmed by 7 bases and 1 base, with 14 bases remaining between them. CDR3 DNA: TGTGCCAGCAAGATCGGCCGGACTTCCTACGAGCAGTACTTC. This sequence encodes CASKIGRTSYEQYF.

The chain links TRBV19 to TRBJ1-2, with D unresolved. This CDR3 has 12 residues. Germline V gives CDR1 LNHDA, CDR2 SQIVND (reference sequence). Trimming cost V 3 bases and J 8 bases, with 10 bases left between them. In DNA form, the CDR3 reads TGTGCCAGTAGTATCTGGGGTTCCGGCTACACCTTC. Encoded protein: CASSIWGSGYTF. Supplemented by reference TRBV19 and TRBJ1-2, the full variable domain reads DGGITQSPKYLFRKEGQNVTLSCEQNLNHDAMYWYRQDPGQGLRLIYYSQIVNDFQKGDIAEGYSVSREKKESFPLTVTSAQKNPTAFYLCASSIWGSGYTFGSGTRLTVV.

The rearrangement links TRBV6-5 to TRBJ2-7, with D unclear. V lost 6 bases to trimming and J lost 0 bases, with 12 bases between them. CDR1 and CDR2 (germline): MNHEY, SVGAGI. The CDR3 runs 14 residues. The CDR3 reads CASSLSRSSYEQYF. CDR3 sequence (DNA): TGTGCCAGCAGCCTTAGCAGGAGCTCCTACGAGCAGTACTTC.

The J gene is TRBJ2-3, the V gene TRBV5-1; a weak D match, TRBD2 (7 bases). V shed 0 bases and J shed 1 base, with 12 bases lying between them. This CDR3 has 16 amino acids. Germline V lookup: CDR1 SGHRS, CDR2 YFSETQ. The CDR3 region is CASSLAGGLRTDTQYF. In DNA form, the CDR3 reads TGCGCCAGCAGCTTGGCCGGGGGGCTGCGCACAGATACGCAGTATTTT.

In the case of this clone: The junction does not match germline at one end; this may be a read error. This chain connects TRBV28 to TRBJ1-6, with TRBD1 identical over 7 bases. This CDR3 region has 14 residues. Per the germline V gene, CDR1 is MDHEN and CDR2 is SYDVKM. The CDR3 bases are TGTGCCAGCAGTCCGTCGGGGACAGCTTCAACCCTCCACTTT. It yields the protein CASSPSGTASTLHF. Combining the CDR3 with reference TRBV28 and TRBJ1-6 gives the whole variable domain DVKVTQSSRYLVKRTGEKVFLECVQDMDHENMFWYRQDPGLGLRLIYFSYDVKMKEKGDIPEGYSVSREKKERFSLILESASTNQTSMYLCASSPSGTASTLHFGNGTRLTVT.

The chain is built from TRBV7-9 and TRBJ1-1, with a tentative D call TRBD1 (5 bases). Trimming cost V 1 base and J 0 bases, with 15 bases left between them. This CDR3 contains 17 residues. CDR1 and CDR2 from the germline V gene are SEHNR and FQNEAQ (reference sequence). The CDR3 DNA sequence: TGTGCCAGCAGCTTAGTGGCCAAGGGGAAGTTGAACACTGAAGCTTTCTTT. This sequence encodes CASSLVAKGKLNTEAFF.

The J gene is TRBJ2-1, the V gene TRBV5-8; 7 bases line up with TRBD1. The germline V gene has CDR1 SGHTS and CDR2 YDEGEE. The CDR3 runs to 16 residues. The V and J ends lost 0 bases and 1 base, in that order; junction bases with no gene match: 4. CDR3: CASSLDRGNSYNEQFF. The CDR3 region has the DNA TGTGCCAGCAGCTTGGACAGGGGAAATTCCTACAATGAGCAGTTCTTC.

This rearrangement joins TRBV5-4 to TRBJ1-4; tentative D call: TRBD1 (6 bases). Trimming left V 1 base short and J 3 bases short, with 10 bases between. Germline lookup yields CDR1 SGHNT and CDR2 YYREEE (reference sequence). The CDR3 runs 15 residues. As DNA, the CDR3 is TGTGCCAGCAGCTTGCAGGGGCAGGCTAATGAAAAACTGTTTTTT. Its protein is CASSLQGQANEKLFF.

The J gene is TRBJ2-5, the V gene TRBV7-3; D is unresolved. This CDR3 has 13 amino acids. Germline V CDR1 and CDR2: SGHTA, FQGTGA. Between the trimmed V and J ends, which lost 2 bases and 4 bases, there was a span of 8 bases. CDR3 nucleotides: TGTGCCAGCAGCTTACGGCCCGGAGAGACCCAGTACTTC. As protein: CASSLRPGETQYF.

The chain couples TRBV28 to TRBJ2-2; D unresolved. Deletions cut 3 bases from V and 8 bases from J, with 7 bases between. The CDR3 is 12 residues long. CDR1 MDHEN and CDR2 SYDVKM come from the germline V gene. The CDR3 loop reads CASSFRKGELFF. The CDR3 DNA is TGTGCCAGCAGTTTTCGAAAGGGGGAGCTGTTTTTT. Drawing the rest from reference TRBV28 and TRBJ2-2, the complete variable domain is DVKVTQSSRYLVKRTGEKVFLECVQDMDHENMFWYRQDPGLGLRLIYFSYDVKMKEKGDIPEGYSVSREKKERFSLILESASTNQTSMYLCASSFRKGELFFGEGSRLTVL.

The chain combines TRBV20-1 with TRBJ2-7; D gene uncertain. Germline V gives CDR1 DFQATT, CDR2 SNEGSKA (reference sequence). The CDR3 is 10 residues long. V dropped 1 base and J dropped 7 bases, with 5 bases sitting between them. The CDR3 DNA sequence: TGCAGTGCTAGAGGTGCAGAGCAGTACTTC. As protein: CSARGAEQYF.

There are a few counts of this clone. V is TRBV2 and J is TRBJ2-2, with 12 bases lining up with TRBD1. V shed 7 bases, J shed 8 bases, and the junction held 5 bases outside the gene matches. Germline assignment: CDR1 SNHLY and CDR2 FYNNEI. This CDR3 is built from 14 residues. Written as DNA, the CDR3 is TGTGCCAGCACCGGGACAGGGGGCTGGGGGGAGCTGTTTTTT. It encodes CASTGTGGWGELFF.

The chain links TRBV13 to TRBJ1-6; TRBD1 aligns across 7 bases. CDR3 size: 14 residues. Trimming cost V 4 bases and J 7 bases; bases outside gene matches: 4. Looked up from germline, CDR1 is PRHDT and CDR2 is FYEKMQ (reference sequence). The CDR3 bases are TGTGCCAGCAGCTCGGGACAGACAAATTCACCCCTCCACTTT. Translated: CASSSGQTNSPLHF.

A note on this clone: The identical CDR3 is also encoded by other nucleotide sequences in the sample. The chain recombines TRBV28 with TRBJ2-5, with D unclear. Germline assignment: CDR1 MDHEN and CDR2 SYDVKM. V lost 6 bases and J lost 1, with 3 bases in between. CDR3 length: 11 residues. DNA of the CDR3: TGTGCCAGCAGGGTCCAAGAGACCCAGTACTTC. Protein sequence: CASRVQETQYF.

The chain couples TRBV28 to TRBJ1-3; 8 bases align to TRBD1. The CDR3 length is 14 residues. Germline trimming cut 7 bases from V and 5 bases from J; bases unmatched to any gene: 7. The germline V gene has CDR1 MDHEN and CDR2 SYDVKM. CDR3 DNA: TGTGCCAGCAACCCGAGGACAGGGAGAAACACCATATATTTT. Translated: CASNPRTGRNTIYF.

This chain joins TRBV30 and TRBJ2-1, with D tentatively TRBD2 (5 bases). The CDR3 runs 18 residues. Per the germline V gene, CDR1 is GTSNPN and CDR2 is SVGIG (reference sequence). Trimming shortened V by 4 bases and J by 4 bases, and 26 bases separated the two germline ends. The CDR3 sequence is CAWKDSGDFGEIYNEQFF. CDR3 in DNA: TGTGCCTGGAAAGATTCGGGTGATTTCGGGGAAATATACAATGAGCAGTTCTTC. Full variable domain (rest looked up from reference TRBV30 and TRBJ2-1): SQTIHQWPATLVQPVGSPLSLECTVEGTSNPNLYWYRQAAGRGLQLLFYSVGIGQISSEVPQNLSASRPQDRQFILSSKKLLLSDSGFYLCAWKDSGDFGEIYNEQFFGPGTRLTVL.

J is TRBJ1-3 and V is TRBV9, with TRBD1 matching over 7 bases. Germline V CDR1 and CDR2: SGDLS, YYNGEE. Unmatched junction bases numbered 9, after V lost 4 bases and J lost 2 bases. There are 16 residues in the CDR3. The CDR3 DNA sequence: TGTGCCAGCAGCACAGCCCCAACAGGGGCTGGAAACACCATATATTTT. Encoded protein: CASSTAPTGAGNTIYF.

This clone appeared once. The rearrangement links TRBV12-5 to TRBJ1-2; D not certain. Trimming pared 7 bases from V and 6 bases from J, leaving 9 bases between. This CDR3 region has 11 residues. Germline V gene data show CDR1 as LGHNT and CDR2 as FRNRAP. The CDR3 sequence: CASALRNGYTF. The CDR3 bases are TGTGCTAGTGCCCTTCGGAATGGCTACACCTTC.

As for this clone: The likely explanation is a read error, given a far larger clone one base away. This sequence joins TRBV11-3 and TRBJ1-5, with D unclear. CDR1 SGHNT and CDR2 YENEEA come from the germline V gene. This CDR3 has 12 residues. CDR3 region: CAGSLDNQPQHF. CDR3 DNA sequence: TGTGCCGGCAGCTTGGATAATCAGCCCCAGCATTTT.

V and J are TRBV9 and TRBJ2-1, with 10 bases that match TRBD2. The CDR3 contains 19 residues. With V trimmed by 0 bases and J by 5 bases, 14 bases remained unmatched. Germline V gene sequence: CDR1 SGDLS, CDR2 YYNGEE. CDR3 sequence: CASSVGNSGRKRNHNEQFF. The CDR3 DNA sequence: TGTGCCAGCAGCGTAGGCAATAGCGGGAGGAAGAGGAACCACAATGAGCAGTTCTTC.

This clone was seen at least ten times. This chain uses TRBV7-2 with TRBJ2-7, with 9 bases lining up with TRBD1. This CDR3 contains 13 residues. From germline, CDR1 is SGHTA and CDR2 FQGNSA. V was pared by 5 bases and J by 5 bases, with 4 bases of the junction left unmatched. The DNA for the CDR3 is TGTGCCAGCAGCCGGGACAGGGTGAACGAGCAGTACTTC. This gives the protein CASSRDRVNEQYF.

The chain uses TRBV27 and TRBJ2-3; D is possibly TRBD1 (6 bases). From germline, CDR1 is MNHEY and CDR2 SMNVEV (reference sequence). V was pared by 0 bases and J by 1 base, with 11 bases between. CDR3 length: 16 amino acids. CDR3 loop: CASSLSGAWGTDTQYF. For the CDR3, the DNA is TGTGCCAGCAGTTTATCGGGGGCCTGGGGCACAGATACGCAGTATTTT.

The rearrangement links TRBV5-6 to TRBJ2-1; TRBD1 matches at 7 bases. Germline trimming cut 2 bases from V and 5 bases from J; bases unmatched to any gene: 4. Germline loops: CDR1 SGHDT, CDR2 YYEEEE. The CDR3 totals 14 residues. CDR3 residues: CASSFRGWNNEQFF. As DNA, the CDR3 is TGTGCCAGCAGCTTCAGGGGGTGGAACAATGAGCAGTTCTTC.

The V and J genes are TRBV7-2 and TRBJ2-1; D unresolved. Deletions cut 1 base from V and 4 bases from J, with 8 bases between. This CDR3 is 14 amino acids long. The germline gives CDR1 SGHTA, CDR2 FQGNSA. The CDR3 is CASSLVGLYNEQFF. DNA of the CDR3: TGTGCCAGCAGCTTAGTGGGCTTATACAATGAGCAGTTCTTC.

V gene TRBV6-5 combines with J gene TRBJ1-4, with TRBD1 matching 8 bases. In germline, CDR1 is MNHEY, CDR2 SVGAGI. The CDR3 sequence is 11 residues long. With V trimmed by 11 bases and J by 9 bases, 5 bases remained unmatched. The CDR3 protein is CAGRDRKKLFF. In DNA, the CDR3 is TGTGCCGGGAGGGACAGGAAAAAACTGTTTTTT.

The rearrangement joins TRBV7-9 to TRBJ2-1; D is undetermined. V lost 7 bases and J 6 bases, leaving 13 bases between the germline ends. The germline gives CDR1 SEHNR, CDR2 FQNEAQ (reference sequence). The CDR3 consists of 13 residues. CDR3 sequence (DNA): TGTGCCAGCACCGTAGGCGGCATCAATGAGCAGTTCTTC. It codes for CASTVGGINEQFF.

This clone showed up just once. The chain couples TRBV7-3 to TRBJ2-1; D remains unclear. Per germline, CDR1 SGHTA and CDR2 FQGTGA. The V end was cut by 5 bases, the J end by 0 bases, with 8 bases between. The CDR3 sequence is 14 residues long. This CDR3 is CASSQSSSYNEQFF. The DNA for the CDR3 is TGTGCCAGCAGCCAAAGTAGCTCCTACAATGAGCAGTTCTTC. The variable domain in full, completed from reference TRBV7-3 and TRBJ2-1, reads GAGVSQTPSNKVTEKGKYVELRCDPISGHTALYWYRQSLGQGPEFLIYFQGTGAADDSGLPNDRFFAVRPEGSVSTLKIQRTERGDSAVYLCASSQSSSYNEQFFGPGTRLTVL.

The chain has TRBV28 and TRBJ2-1, with 10 bases identical to TRBD1. Per germline, CDR1 MDHEN and CDR2 SYDVKM. CDR3 length: 16 residues. The trim removed 6 bases at V and 8 bases at J, leaving 13 bases unmatched. The CDR3 bases are TGTGCCAGCAGCGAGGGGACAGGGGATTTGTGGGATGAGCAGTTCTTC. It yields the protein CASSEGTGDLWDEQFF.

CDR3 sequence: CASRVPGLGEQYF. As DNA, the CDR3 is TGTGCCAGCAGAGTTCCGGGACTGGGGGAGCAGTACTTC. The chain combines TRBV11-2 with TRBJ2-7; the D gene is possibly TRBD2 (6 bases). Trimming pared 6 bases from V and 7 bases from J, leaving 16 bases between. The length of the CDR3 is 13 residues. Germline CDR1 reads SGHAT; CDR2 reads FQNNGV.

This chain joins TRBV6-5 and TRBJ1-5; 7 bases match TRBD1. The J segment lost 7 bases and the V segment lost 3 bases, leaving 6 bases of the junction unmatched. This CDR3 has 14 amino acids. The V gene's germline CDR1 is MNHEY and CDR2 SVGAGI. CDR3 sequence reads: CASSYVQGWQPQHF. In nucleotides, the CDR3 is TGTGCCAGCAGTTATGTACAGGGGTGGCAGCCCCAGCATTTT.